The 2 T cell receptor beta chains reported below all come from one sample, sequenced in a study of T cells in localized non-small cell lung cancer. This table comes from immunoSEQ multiplex PCR, and its TCRdb copy is limited to in-frame clones, with some not included. The sample records tens of thousands of clones, almost 90% being singletons. The sequencing here drew on peripheral blood, taken before any cancer treatment. These receptor sequences come from an older female donor with stage I squamous cell lung carcinoma.

The chain has TRBV9 and TRBJ2-5; D possibly uses TRBD1 or TRBD2 (5 bases each). Germline CDR1 is SGDLS and CDR2 is YYNGEE. There are 14 residues in the CDR3. Trimming removed 0 bases at V and 3 bases at J, with 9 bases between. The DNA of the CDR3 is TGTGCCAGCAGCGTAGGTGGGACGGAAGAGACCCAGTACTTC. Protein sequence: CASSVGGTEETQYF.

The chain combines TRBV7-9 with TRBJ1-1; tentative D call: TRBD1 (5 bases). Germline V gene lookup returns CDR1 SEHNR and CDR2 FQNEAQ (reference sequence). This CDR3 region has 15 residues. Trimming removed 1 base at V and 2 bases at J, with 11 bases between. The CDR3 DNA reads TGTGCCAGCAGCTTAGGGTACAGGCTTAACACTGAAGCTTTCTTT. It codes for CASSLGYRLNTEAFF.